These 20 T cell receptor beta chains share one sample of origin, sequenced in a study of blood T cell repertoires in COVID-19. Using immunoSEQ multiplex PCR, the repertoire was profiled, and TCRdb retains in-frame clones only, with some absent. In the table there are 390,000 or so clones, about 89% of which are singletons. The sequenced sample consisted of peripheral blood. The source of these receptors is a woman aged 25 to 45 with COVID-19, enrolled during active disease.

The chain uses TRBV2 and TRBJ2-1, with TRBD1 matching over 7 bases. CDR3 length: 13 residues. CDR1 and CDR2 (germline): SNHLY, FYNNEI. Trimming took 5 bases from V and 7 from J; bases not matched to a gene: 5. In DNA, the CDR3 is TGTGCCAGCAGTACCGGGACAGCAAATGAGCAGTTCTTC. It yields the protein CASSTGTANEQFF.

This clone came up a few times. This rearrangement joins TRBV6-5 to TRBJ1-2; 10 bases line up with TRBD1. V dropped 6 bases and J dropped 7; count of bases not matched to a gene: 8. The CDR3 extends over 14 amino acids. Germline CDR1 reads MNHEY; CDR2 reads SVGAGI. CDR3 residues: CASSDRWDRGGYTF. The CDR3 DNA reads TGTGCCAGCAGCGATAGGTGGGACAGGGGTGGCTACACCTTC.

This sequence joins TRBV29-1 and TRBJ2-1, with 8 nucleotides matching TRBD1. This CDR3 spans 13 amino acids. In germline, CDR1 is SQVTM, CDR2 ANQGSEA. The ends lost 3 bases at V and 7 bases at J; junction bases unmatched: 5. The CDR3 protein is CSVEAGGTNEQFF. The DNA of the CDR3 is TGCAGCGTTGAGGCAGGGGGCACGAATGAGCAGTTCTTC.

The chain links TRBV2 to TRBJ1-1; a possible D gene is TRBD1 (6 bases). Germline V gene lookup returns CDR1 SNHLY and CDR2 FYNNEI. The CDR3 contains 11 residues. The germline V and J ends were trimmed by 6 bases and 5 bases, with 7 bases remaining between them. The CDR3 loop is CASRGGTEAFF. As DNA, the CDR3 is TGTGCCAGCAGAGGGGGTACTGAAGCTTTCTTT. The full variable domain, in which reference TRBV2 and TRBJ1-1 provide the parts outside the CDR3, is EPEVTQTPSHQVTQMGQEVILRCVPISNHLYFYWYRQILGQKVEFLVSFYNNEISEKSEIFDDQFSVERPDGSNFTLKIRSTKLEDSAMYFCASRGGTEAFFGQGTRLTVV.

The CDR3 DNA sequence: TGTGCCAGCAGCTTCAACTCACAGGGGGTGGATGGCTACACCTTC. Its protein is CASSFNSQGVDGYTF. This chain joins TRBV7-9 and TRBJ1-2; 8 bases are shared with TRBD1. V gave up 3 bases and J gave up 6 bases; unmatched junction bases: 9. The V gene's germline CDR1 is SEHNR and CDR2 FQNEAQ (reference sequence). The CDR3 totals 15 residues.

This chain links TRBV19 with TRBJ2-7, with 7 positions matching TRBD1. Germline V gene data show CDR1 as LNHDA and CDR2 as SQIVND (reference sequence). V lost 8 bases, J lost 2 bases, and 6 bases stayed unmatched. The CDR3 length is 13 residues. The CDR3 here is CASGRTGPYEQYV. The CDR3 bases are TGTGCCAGTGGGCGGACAGGACCCTACGAGCAGTACGTC.

The count of this clone is one. The chain links TRBV25-1 to TRBJ1-1; D perhaps matches TRBD1 (6 bases). Germline CDR1 is MGHDK and CDR2 is SYGVNS. V was cut by 4 bases and J by 1 base, with 10 bases left in between. The CDR3 is 14 residues long. The CDR3, as DNA: TGTGCCAGCAGTGGCAGGGGCGAGAACACTGAAGCTTTCTTT. The encoded protein is CASSGRGENTEAFF.

The sample holds one count of this clone. V usage is TRBV7-9 and J usage is TRBJ2-3; D is ambiguous. Germline lookup yields CDR1 SEHNR and CDR2 FQNEAQ (reference sequence). This CDR3 is 12 amino acids long. Between the trimmed V and J ends, which lost 4 bases and 1 base, there was a span of 3 bases. This CDR3 reads CASSSGTDTQYF. The CDR3 nucleotides are TGTGCCAGCAGCTCTGGCACAGATACGCAGTATTTT.

This clone has just a few counts. J is TRBJ1-6 and V is TRBV30, with 8 bases aligning to TRBD1. Unmatched junction bases numbered 4, after V lost 2 bases and J lost 13 bases. Germline-derived CDR1 and CDR2 are GTSNPN and SVGIG (reference sequence). This CDR3 is built from 12 residues. The CDR3 DNA follows: TGTGCCTGGAGTCAGGGGGCGCGGCCCCTCCACTTT. Amino acids: CAWSQGARPLHF.

DNA for the CDR3: TGTGCCAGCAGCCGCGGGGAGGCGGGGCAAGAGACCCAGTACTTC. It translates to CASSRGEAGQETQYF. V gene TRBV5-8 combines with J gene TRBJ2-5; tentatively, D is TRBD2 (6 bases). Germline V gene data show CDR1 as SGHTS and CDR2 as YDEGEE. The CDR3 contains 15 residues. The V and J ends lost 4 bases and 2 bases respectively, with 15 bases between them. Filled out from reference TRBV5-8 and TRBJ2-5, the complete variable domain reads EAGVTQSPTHLIKTRGQQATLRCSPISGHTSVYWYQQALGLGLQFLLWYDEGEERNRGNFPPRFSGRQFPNYSSELNVNALELEDSALYLCASSRGEAGQETQYFGPGTRLLVL.

V gene TRBV28 combines with J gene TRBJ1-6; 11 bases map to TRBD1. CDR1 and CDR2 (germline): MDHEN, SYDVKM. J was trimmed by 12 bases and V by 5 bases; bases with no gene match: 9. This CDR3 spans 15 amino acids. This CDR3 reads CASSPSRDRGLPLHF. The CDR3 DNA is TGTGCCAGCAGTCCATCCCGGGACAGGGGGTTACCCCTCCACTTT.

This clone was seen more than once but under ten times. The chain couples TRBV30 to TRBJ1-4; weak D call: TRBD1 (6 bases). V lost 7 bases and J 7 bases, leaving 13 bases between the germline ends. From germline, CDR1 is GTSNPN and CDR2 SVGIG (reference sequence). The CDR3 is made up of 12 amino acids. The CDR3 loop is CAYRGNGEKLFF. The CDR3 region has the DNA TGTGCCTATAGGGGGAACGGTGAAAAACTGTTTTTT.

This chain uses TRBV12-3 or TRBV12-4 with TRBJ1-4; 7 nucleotides match TRBD1. The CDR3 loop spans 13 amino acids. With V trimmed by 5 bases and J by 10 bases, 7 bases remained unmatched. The CDR3 is CASSPRQGGKLFF. The CDR3 DNA is TGTGCCAGCAGTCCCCGACAGGGTGGAAAACTGTTTTTT.

This clone was detected only once. The chain uses TRBV7-9 and TRBJ2-7; no reliable D call. V was trimmed by 4 bases and J by 2 bases, leaving 12 bases between them. The germline CDR1 and CDR2 sequences are SEHNR and FQNEAQ (reference sequence). The CDR3 spans 14 residues. The CDR3, as DNA: TGTGCCAGCAGCTCCCGTCCGAGCGCCTACGAGCAGTACTTC. Translating gives CASSSRPSAYEQYF. Using reference TRBV7-9 and TRBJ2-7 for the parts outside the CDR3, the full variable domain is DTGVSQNPRHKITKRGQNVTFRCDPISEHNRLYWYRQTLGQGPEFLTYFQNEAQLEKSRLLSDRFSAERPKGSFSTLEIQRTEQGDSAMYLCASSSRPSAYEQYFGPGTRLTVT.

In its sample, this clone was seen a few times. The genes are TRBV7-2 and TRBJ2-1; D not certain. Germline assignment: CDR1 SGHTA and CDR2 FQGNSA. This CDR3 comprises 15 residues. V was clipped by 1 base and J by 0 bases, with 7 bases between them. The CDR3 DNA is TGTGCCAGCAGCTTAGGTCCCCGCTCCTACAATGAGCAGTTCTTC. It specifies CASSLGPRSYNEQFF. Full variable domain (missing parts from reference TRBV7-2 and TRBJ2-1): GAGVSQSPSNKVTEKGKDVELRCDPISGHTALYWYRQSLGQGLEFLIYFQGNSAPDKSGLPSDRFSAERTGGSVSTLTIQRTQQEDSAVYLCASSLGPRSYNEQFFGPGTRLTVL.

V gene TRBV7-8 combines with J gene TRBJ2-5; 7 bases agree with TRBD1. After removal of 1 base from V and 5 bases from J, the junction contained 4 bases not matched to a gene. The CDR3 runs to 14 residues. Germline V gene lookup returns CDR1 SGHVS and CDR2 FQNEAQ. CDR3 sequence (DNA): TGTGCCAGCAGCTTAGGACAGGGTGTTGAGACCCAGTACTTC. Protein product: CASSLGQGVETQYF.

This clone was counted between two and nine times. The chain joins TRBV19 to TRBJ1-1; TRBD1 aligns across 8 bases. From germline, CDR1 is LNHDA and CDR2 SQIVND (reference sequence). With 6 bases clipped from V and 8 bases from J, the junction kept 8 bases outside the gene matches. The CDR3 consists of 13 residues. The CDR3 spells CASSSDREGEAFF. Here the CDR3 DNA reads TGTGCCAGTAGCTCGGACAGGGAAGGAGAAGCTTTCTTT.

The chain carries TRBV5-1 and TRBJ1-1, with D uncertain. This CDR3 comprises 13 residues. The germline V and J ends were trimmed by 4 bases and 3 bases, with 10 bases remaining between them. Germline V gives CDR1 SGHRS, CDR2 YFSETQ. CDR3 bases: TGCGCCAGCAGCACAGACATATACACTGAAGCTTTCTTT. It codes for CASSTDIYTEAFF.

This chain joins TRBV23-1 and TRBJ2-7; D remains ambiguous. TRBV23-1 is reported as an ORF; its role is uncertain. V was trimmed by 6 bases and J by 0 bases, leaving 15 bases between them. This CDR3 spans 15 amino acids. CDR3 bases: TGCGCCAGCAGCACCCCTAGTTATAGCTCCTACGAGCAGTACTTC. Translation: CASSTPSYSSYEQYF.

The chain has TRBV7-9 and TRBJ2-5; 8 bases fit TRBD1. Losses at the gene ends were 5 bases for V and 4 bases for J; bases not matched to a gene: 9. In germline, CDR1 is SEHNR, CDR2 FQNEAQ (reference sequence). The CDR3 loop spans 15 amino acids. The CDR3 bases are TGTGCCAGCAGCCAGGGACAGGTTCGCCTAGAGACCCAGTACTTC. This sequence encodes CASSQGQVRLETQYF.